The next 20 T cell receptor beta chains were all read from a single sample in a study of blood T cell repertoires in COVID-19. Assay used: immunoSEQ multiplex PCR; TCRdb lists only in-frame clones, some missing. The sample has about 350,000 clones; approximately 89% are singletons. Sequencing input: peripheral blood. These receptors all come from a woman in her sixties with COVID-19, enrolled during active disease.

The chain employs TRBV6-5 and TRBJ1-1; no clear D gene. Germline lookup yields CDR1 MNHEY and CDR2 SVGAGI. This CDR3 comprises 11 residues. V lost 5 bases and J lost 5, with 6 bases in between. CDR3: CASSLGTEAFF. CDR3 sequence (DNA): TGTGCCAGCAGTCTCGGGACTGAAGCTTTCTTT.

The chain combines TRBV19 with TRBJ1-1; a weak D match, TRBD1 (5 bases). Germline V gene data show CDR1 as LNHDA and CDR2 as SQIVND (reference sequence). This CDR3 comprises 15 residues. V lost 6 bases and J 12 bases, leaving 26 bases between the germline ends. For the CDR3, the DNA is TGTGCCAGTAGGATCGCGGGAGGTTTAGGGGACGAGTCTTTCTTT. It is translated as CASRIAGGLGDESFF. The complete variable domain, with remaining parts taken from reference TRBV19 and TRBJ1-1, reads DGGITQSPKYLFRKEGQNVTLSCEQNLNHDAMYWYRQDPGQGLRLIYYSQIVNDFQKGDIAEGYSVSREKKESFPLTVTSAQKNPTAFYLCASRIAGGLGDESFFGQGTRLTVV.

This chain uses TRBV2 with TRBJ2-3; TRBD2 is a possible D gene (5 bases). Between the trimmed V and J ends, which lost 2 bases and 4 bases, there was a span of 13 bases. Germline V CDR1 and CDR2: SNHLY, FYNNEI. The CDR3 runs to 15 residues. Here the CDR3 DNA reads TGTGCCAGCAGTGAACGGGGTATTAGAGCAGATACGCAGTATTTT. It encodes CASSERGIRADTQYF.

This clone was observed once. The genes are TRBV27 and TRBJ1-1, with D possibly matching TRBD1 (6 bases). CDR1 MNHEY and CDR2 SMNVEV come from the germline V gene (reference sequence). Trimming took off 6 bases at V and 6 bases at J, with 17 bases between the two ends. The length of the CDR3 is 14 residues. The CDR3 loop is CASRYRTGIAEAFF. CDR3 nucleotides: TGTGCCAGCAGATACCGCACAGGGATCGCTGAAGCTTTCTTT.

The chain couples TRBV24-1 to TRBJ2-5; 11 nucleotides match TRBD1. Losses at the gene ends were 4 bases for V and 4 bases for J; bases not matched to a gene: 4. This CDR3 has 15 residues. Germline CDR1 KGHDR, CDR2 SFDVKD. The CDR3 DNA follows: TGTGCCACCAGTGACTCCGGGACAGGGGGAGAGACCCAGTACTTC. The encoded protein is CATSDSGTGGETQYF.

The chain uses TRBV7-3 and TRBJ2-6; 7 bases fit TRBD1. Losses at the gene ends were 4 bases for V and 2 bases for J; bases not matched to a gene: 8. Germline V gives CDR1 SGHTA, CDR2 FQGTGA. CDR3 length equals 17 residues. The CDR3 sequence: CASSSGTVFTGANVLTF. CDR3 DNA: TGTGCCAGCAGCTCCGGGACAGTGTTTACTGGGGCCAACGTCCTGACTTTC.

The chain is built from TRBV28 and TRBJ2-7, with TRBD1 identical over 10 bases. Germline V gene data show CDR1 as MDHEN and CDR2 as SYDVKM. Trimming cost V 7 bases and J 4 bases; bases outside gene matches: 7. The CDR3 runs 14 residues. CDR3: CASTQTGGDYEQYF. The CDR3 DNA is TGTGCCAGCACCCAGACAGGGGGCGATTACGAGCAGTACTTC.

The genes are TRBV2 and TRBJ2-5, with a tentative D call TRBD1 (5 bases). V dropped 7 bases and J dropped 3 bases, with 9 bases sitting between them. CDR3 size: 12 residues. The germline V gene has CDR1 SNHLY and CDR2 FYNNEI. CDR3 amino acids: CASTQGEETQYF. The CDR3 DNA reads TGTGCCAGCACCCAGGGTGAAGAGACCCAGTACTTC.

CDR3 in DNA: TGCGCCAGCAGCCAGGACCTAGCGGGGGGAACAGATACGCAGTATTTT. Amino acid sequence: CASSQDLAGGTDTQYF. V and J are TRBV4-1 and TRBJ2-3, with 11 bases aligning to TRBD2. CDR1 is MGHRA, CDR2 YSYEKL, per germline. Trimming at V came to 3 bases and at J to 3 bases, leaving 5 bases not matched to a gene. The CDR3 has 16 residues.

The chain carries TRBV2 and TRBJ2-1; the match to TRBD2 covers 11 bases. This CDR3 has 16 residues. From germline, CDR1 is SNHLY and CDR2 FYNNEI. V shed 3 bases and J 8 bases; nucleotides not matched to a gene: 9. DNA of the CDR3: TGTGCCAGCAGTGAGGAAGCTAGCGGGGGGAATCATGAGCAGTTCTTC. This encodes CASSEEASGGNHEQFF.

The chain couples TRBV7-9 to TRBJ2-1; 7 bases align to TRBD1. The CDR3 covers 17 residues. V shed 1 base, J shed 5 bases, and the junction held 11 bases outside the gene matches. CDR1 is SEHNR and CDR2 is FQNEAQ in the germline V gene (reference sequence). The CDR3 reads CASSLGWATGQHNEQFF. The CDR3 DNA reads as TGTGCCAGCAGCTTAGGGTGGGCGACAGGGCAGCACAATGAGCAGTTCTTC.

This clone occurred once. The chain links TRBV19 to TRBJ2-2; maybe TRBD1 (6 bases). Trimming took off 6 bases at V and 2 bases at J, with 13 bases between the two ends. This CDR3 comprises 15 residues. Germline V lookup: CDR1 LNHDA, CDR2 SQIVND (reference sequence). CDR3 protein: CASSWTASNTGELFF. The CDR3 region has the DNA TGTGCCAGTAGCTGGACAGCTTCCAACACCGGGGAGCTGTTTTTT.

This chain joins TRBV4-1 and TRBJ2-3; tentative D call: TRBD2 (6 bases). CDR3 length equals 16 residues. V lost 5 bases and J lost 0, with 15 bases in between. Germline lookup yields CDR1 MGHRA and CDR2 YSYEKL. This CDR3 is CASSIGTAPSTDTQYF. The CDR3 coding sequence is TGCGCCAGCAGCATTGGGACTGCCCCTAGCACAGATACGCAGTATTTT.

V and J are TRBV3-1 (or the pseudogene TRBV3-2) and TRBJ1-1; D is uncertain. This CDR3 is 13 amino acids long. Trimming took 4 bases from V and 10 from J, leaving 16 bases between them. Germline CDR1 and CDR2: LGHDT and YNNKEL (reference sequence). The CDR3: CASSLEAAPRAFF. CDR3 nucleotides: TGTGCCAGCAGCCTGGAGGCGGCGCCGAGAGCTTTCTTT.

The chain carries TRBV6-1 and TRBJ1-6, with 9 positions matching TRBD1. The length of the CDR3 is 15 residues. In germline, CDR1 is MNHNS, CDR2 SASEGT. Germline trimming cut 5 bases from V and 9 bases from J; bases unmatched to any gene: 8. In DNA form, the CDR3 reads TGTGCCAGCAGTTTCCGGACAGGGGTGACTTCACCCCTCCACTTT. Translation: CASSFRTGVTSPLHF.

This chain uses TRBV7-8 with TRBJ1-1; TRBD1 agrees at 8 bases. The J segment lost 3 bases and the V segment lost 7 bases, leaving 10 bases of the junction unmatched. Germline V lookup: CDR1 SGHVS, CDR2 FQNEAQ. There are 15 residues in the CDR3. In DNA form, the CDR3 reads TGTGCCAGCACCCCATGGGGACAGGCTTACACTGAAGCTTTCTTT. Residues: CASTPWGQAYTEAFF.

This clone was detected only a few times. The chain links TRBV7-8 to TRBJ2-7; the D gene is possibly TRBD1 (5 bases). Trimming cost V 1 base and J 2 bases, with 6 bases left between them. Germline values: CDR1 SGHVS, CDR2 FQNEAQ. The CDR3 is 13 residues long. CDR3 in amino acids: CASSLVDTYEQYF. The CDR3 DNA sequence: TGTGCCAGCAGCTTAGTGGACACCTACGAGCAGTACTTC.

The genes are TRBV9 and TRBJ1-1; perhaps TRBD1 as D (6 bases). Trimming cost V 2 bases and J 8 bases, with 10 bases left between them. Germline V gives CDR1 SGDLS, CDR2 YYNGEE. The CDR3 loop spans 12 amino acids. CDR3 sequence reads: CASSVLQGEAFF. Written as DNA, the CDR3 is TGTGCCAGCAGCGTCCTACAGGGAGAAGCTTTCTTT.

Written as DNA, the CDR3 is TGCGCCAGCAGCCAGGGGGCAGGGGGCGATTATGGCTACACCTTC. As protein: CASSQGAGGDYGYTF. The genes are TRBV4-1 and TRBJ1-2, with 8 bases fitting TRBD1. J lost 5 bases, V lost 3 bases, and 8 bases had no gene match. CDR3 length: 15 amino acids. Per the germline V gene, CDR1 is MGHRA and CDR2 is YSYEKL.

The CDR3 spells CASSYTSVAGGEQFF. The CDR3 DNA reads TGCGCCAGCAGCTATACTAGTGTCGCCGGGGGTGAGCAGTTCTTC. The chain has TRBV5-1 and TRBJ2-1; D perhaps matches TRBD2 (6 bases). The V gene lost 3 bases and the J gene lost 9 bases, with 19 bases spanning the gap. This CDR3 has 15 amino acids. Germline V gene data show CDR1 as SGHRS and CDR2 as YFSETQ.